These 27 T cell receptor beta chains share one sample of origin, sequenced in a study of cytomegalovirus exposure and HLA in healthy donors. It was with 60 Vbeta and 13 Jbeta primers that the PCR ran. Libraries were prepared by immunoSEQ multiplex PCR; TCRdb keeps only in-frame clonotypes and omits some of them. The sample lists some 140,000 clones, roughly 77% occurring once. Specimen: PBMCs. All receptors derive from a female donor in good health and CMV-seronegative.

The DNA of the CDR3 is TGTGCCTGGAGTTCTAGGAGGGCGCAGTTCTTC. Protein sequence: CAWSSRRAQFF. The J gene is TRBJ2-1, the V gene TRBV30; TRBD2 might be the D (6 bases). Trimming removed 2 bases from V and 12 bases from J, with 11 bases in between. Germline assignment: CDR1 GTSNPN and CDR2 SVGIG (reference sequence). The CDR3 has 11 residues. Based on the CDR3 plus reference TRBV30 and TRBJ2-1, the full variable domain is SQTIHQWPATLVQPVGSPLSLECTVEGTSNPNLYWYRQAAGRGLQLLFYSVGIGQISSEVPQNLSASRPQDRQFILSSKKLLLSDSGFYLCAWSSRRAQFFGPGTRLTVL.

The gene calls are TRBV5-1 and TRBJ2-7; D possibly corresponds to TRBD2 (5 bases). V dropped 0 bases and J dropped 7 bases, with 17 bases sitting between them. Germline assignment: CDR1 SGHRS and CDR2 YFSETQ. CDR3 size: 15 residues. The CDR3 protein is CASSLAFSLGGEQYF. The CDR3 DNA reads TGCGCCAGCAGCTTGGCCTTCTCACTAGGAGGTGAGCAGTACTTC.

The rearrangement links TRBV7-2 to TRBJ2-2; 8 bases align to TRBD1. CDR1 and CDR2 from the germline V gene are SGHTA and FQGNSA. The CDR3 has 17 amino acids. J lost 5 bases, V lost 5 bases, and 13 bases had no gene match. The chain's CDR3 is CASSQGPQGARTGELFF. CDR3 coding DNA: TGTGCCAGCAGCCAGGGACCGCAGGGGGCGAGGACCGGGGAGCTGTTTTTT.

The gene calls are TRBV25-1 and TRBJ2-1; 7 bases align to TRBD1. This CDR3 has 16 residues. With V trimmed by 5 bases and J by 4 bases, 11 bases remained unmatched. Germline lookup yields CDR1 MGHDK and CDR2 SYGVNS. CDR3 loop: CASSLRQGFLYNEQFF. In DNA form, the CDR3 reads TGTGCCAGCAGTTTGAGACAGGGTTTCTTATACAATGAGCAGTTCTTC. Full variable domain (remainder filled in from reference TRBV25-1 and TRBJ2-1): EADIYQTPRYLVIGTGKKITLECSQTMGHDKMYWYQQDPGMELHLIHYSYGVNSTEKGDLSSESTVSRIRTEHFPLTLESARPSHTSQYLCASSLRQGFLYNEQFFGPGTRLTVL.

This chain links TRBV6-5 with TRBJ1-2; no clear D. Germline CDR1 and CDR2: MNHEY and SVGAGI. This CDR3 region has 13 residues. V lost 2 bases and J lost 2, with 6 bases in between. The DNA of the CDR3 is TGTGCCAGCAGTTACGGCTTAAACTATGGCTACACCTTC. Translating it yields CASSYGLNYGYTF.

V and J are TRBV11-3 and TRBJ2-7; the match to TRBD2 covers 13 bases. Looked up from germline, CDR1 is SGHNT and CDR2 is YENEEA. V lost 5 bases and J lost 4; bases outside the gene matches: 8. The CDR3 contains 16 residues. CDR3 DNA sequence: TGTGCCAGCAGCCCCCGGTGGGGACTAGCGGGATACGAGCAGTACTTC. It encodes CASSPRWGLAGYEQYF.

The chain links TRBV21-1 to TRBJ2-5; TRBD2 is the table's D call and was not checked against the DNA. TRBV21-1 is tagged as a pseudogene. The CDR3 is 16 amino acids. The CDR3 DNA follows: TGTGCCAGCAGCAAAGCGGTAGCGGGGGGTTGGGAGACCCAGTACTTC. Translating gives CASSKAVAGGWETQYF.

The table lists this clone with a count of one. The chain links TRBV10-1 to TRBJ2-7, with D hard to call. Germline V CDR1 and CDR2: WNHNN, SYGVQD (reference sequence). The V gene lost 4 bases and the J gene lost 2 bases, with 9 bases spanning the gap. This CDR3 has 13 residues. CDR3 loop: CASSGASTYEQYF. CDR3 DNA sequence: TGCGCCAGCAGTGGAGCATCTACCTACGAGCAGTACTTC.

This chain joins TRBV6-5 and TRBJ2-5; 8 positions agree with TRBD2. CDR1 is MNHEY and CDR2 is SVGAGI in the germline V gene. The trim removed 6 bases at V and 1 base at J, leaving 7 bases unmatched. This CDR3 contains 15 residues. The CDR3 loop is CASRGTSGIQETQYF. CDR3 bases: TGTGCCAGCAGGGGAACTAGCGGCATCCAAGAGACCCAGTACTTC.

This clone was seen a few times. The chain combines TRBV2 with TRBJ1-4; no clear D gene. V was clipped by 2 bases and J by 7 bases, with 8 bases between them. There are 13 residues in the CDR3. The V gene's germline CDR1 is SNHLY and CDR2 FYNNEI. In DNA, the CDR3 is TGTGCCAGCAGTGAACTGAGGATTGAAAAACTGTTTTTT. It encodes CASSELRIEKLFF.

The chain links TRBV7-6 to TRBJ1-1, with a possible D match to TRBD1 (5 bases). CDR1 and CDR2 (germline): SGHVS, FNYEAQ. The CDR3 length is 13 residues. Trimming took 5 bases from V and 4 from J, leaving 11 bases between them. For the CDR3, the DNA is TGTGCCAGCAGCGCCGTCGGGGGCACTGAAGCTTTCTTT. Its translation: CASSAVGGTEAFF.

CDR3 DNA: TGTGCCAGCAGTTCCCGACAGGACAACCCTCGGGAGACCCAGTACTTC. Amino acids: CASSSRQDNPRETQYF. The chain links TRBV6-5 to TRBJ2-5; D is perhaps TRBD1 (6 bases). CDR1 is MNHEY, CDR2 SVGAGI, per germline. The CDR3 sequence is 16 residues long. Trimming took off 4 bases at V and 5 bases at J, with 20 bases between the two ends.

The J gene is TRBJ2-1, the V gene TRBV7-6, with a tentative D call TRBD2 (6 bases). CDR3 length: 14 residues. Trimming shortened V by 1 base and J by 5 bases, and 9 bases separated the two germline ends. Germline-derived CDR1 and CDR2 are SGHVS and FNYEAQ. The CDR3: CASSLVSGHNEQFF. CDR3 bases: TGTGCCAGCAGCTTAGTTAGCGGCCACAATGAGCAGTTCTTC.

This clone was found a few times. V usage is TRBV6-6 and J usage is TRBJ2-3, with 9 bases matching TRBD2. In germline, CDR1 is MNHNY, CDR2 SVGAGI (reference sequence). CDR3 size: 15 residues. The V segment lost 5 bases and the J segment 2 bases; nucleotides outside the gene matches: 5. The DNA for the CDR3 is TGTGCCAGCAGTGTGACTAGCGGAGCCACAGATACGCAGTATTTT. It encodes CASSVTSGATDTQYF.

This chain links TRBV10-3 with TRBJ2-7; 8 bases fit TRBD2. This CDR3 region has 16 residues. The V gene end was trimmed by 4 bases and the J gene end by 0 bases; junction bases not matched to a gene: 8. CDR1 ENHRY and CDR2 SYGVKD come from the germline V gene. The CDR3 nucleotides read TGTGCCATCAGTGCAGCGGGAGTGGTGGGCTCCTACGAGCAGTACTTC. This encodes CAISAAGVVGSYEQYF.

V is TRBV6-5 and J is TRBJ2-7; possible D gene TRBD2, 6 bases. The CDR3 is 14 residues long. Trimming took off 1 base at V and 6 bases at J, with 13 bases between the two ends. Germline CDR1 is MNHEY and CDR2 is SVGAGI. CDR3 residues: CASSYLGLGVEQYF. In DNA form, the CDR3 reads TGTGCCAGCAGTTACTTGGGACTCGGCGTCGAGCAGTACTTC.

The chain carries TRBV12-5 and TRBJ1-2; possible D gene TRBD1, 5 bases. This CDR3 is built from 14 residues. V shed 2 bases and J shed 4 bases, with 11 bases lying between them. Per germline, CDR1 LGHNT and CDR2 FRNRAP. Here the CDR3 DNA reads TGTGCTAGTGGTTTGCCGGGCGGGGGCTATGGCTACACCTTC. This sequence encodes CASGLPGGGYGYTF.

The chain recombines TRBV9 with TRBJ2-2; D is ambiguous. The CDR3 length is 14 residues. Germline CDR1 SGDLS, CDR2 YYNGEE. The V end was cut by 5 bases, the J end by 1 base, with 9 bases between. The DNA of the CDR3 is TGTGCCAGCAGTCCTCGACAGAACACCGGGGAGCTGTTTTTT. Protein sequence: CASSPRQNTGELFF.

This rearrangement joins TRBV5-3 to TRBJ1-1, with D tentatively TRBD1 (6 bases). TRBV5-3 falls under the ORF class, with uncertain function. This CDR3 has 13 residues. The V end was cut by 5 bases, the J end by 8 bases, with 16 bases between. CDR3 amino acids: CARRSTDTGEAFF. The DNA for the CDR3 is TGTGCCAGAAGATCGACAGACACAGGGGAAGCTTTCTTT.

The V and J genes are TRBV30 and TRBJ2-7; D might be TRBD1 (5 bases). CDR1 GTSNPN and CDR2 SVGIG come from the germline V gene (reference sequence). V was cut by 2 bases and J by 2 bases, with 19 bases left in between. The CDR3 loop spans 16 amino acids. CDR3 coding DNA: TGTGCCTGGAGTCCGACCCCCAGGGTTTCCACCTACGAGCAGTACTTC. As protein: CAWSPTPRVSTYEQYF.

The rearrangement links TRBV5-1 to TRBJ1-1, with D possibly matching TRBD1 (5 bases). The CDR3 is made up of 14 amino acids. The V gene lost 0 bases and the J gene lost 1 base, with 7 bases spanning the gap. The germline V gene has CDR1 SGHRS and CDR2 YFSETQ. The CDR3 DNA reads TGCGCCAGCAGCTTGGATGGACAGAACACTGAAGCTTTCTTT. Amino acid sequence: CASSLDGQNTEAFF.

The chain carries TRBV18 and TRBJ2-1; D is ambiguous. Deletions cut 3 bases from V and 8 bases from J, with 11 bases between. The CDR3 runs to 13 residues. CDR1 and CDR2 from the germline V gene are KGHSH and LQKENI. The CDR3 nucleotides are TGTGCCAGCTCACCGGCCCGGGTCGATGAGCAGTTCTTC. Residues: CASSPARVDEQFF.

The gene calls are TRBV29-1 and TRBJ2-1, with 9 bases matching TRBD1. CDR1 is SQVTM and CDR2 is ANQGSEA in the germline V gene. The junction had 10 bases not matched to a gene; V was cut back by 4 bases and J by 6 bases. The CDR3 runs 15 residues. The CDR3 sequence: CSVVRDRASGNEQFF. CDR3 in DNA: TGCAGCGTTGTTCGGGACAGGGCTTCCGGCAATGAGCAGTTCTTC.

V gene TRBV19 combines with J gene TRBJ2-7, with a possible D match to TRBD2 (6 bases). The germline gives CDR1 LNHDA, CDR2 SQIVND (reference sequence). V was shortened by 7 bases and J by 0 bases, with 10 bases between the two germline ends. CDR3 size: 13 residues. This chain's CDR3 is CASTIGGSYEQYF. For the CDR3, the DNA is TGTGCCAGTACCATCGGGGGCTCCTACGAGCAGTACTTC.

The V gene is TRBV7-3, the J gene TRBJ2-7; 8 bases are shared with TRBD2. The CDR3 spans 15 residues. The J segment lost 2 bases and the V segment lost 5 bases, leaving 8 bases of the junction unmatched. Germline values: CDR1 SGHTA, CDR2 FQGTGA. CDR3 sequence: CASSPQSGGPYEQYF. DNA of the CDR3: TGTGCCAGCAGCCCACAAAGCGGGGGCCCCTACGAGCAGTACTTC.

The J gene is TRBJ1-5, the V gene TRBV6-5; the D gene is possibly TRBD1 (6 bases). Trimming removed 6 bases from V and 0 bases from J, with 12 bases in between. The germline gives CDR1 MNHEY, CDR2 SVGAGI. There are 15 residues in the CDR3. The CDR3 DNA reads TGTGCCAGCAGCCGGCCCAGGGGTAGCAATCAGCCCCAGCATTTT. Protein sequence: CASSRPRGSNQPQHF.

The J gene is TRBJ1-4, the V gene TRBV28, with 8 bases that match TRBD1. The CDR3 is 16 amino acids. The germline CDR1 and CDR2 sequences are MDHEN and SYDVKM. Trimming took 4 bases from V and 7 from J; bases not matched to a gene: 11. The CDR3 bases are TGTGCCAGCAGTTCCGCCGGTGGACAGGGAGGTGAAAAACTGTTTTTT. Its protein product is CASSSAGGQGGEKLFF.